This T cell receptor beta chain was retrieved from a study of cytomegalovirus exposure and HLA in healthy donors. Details on this clone: What it binds is not known.

PCR used 60 Vbeta primers and 13 Jbeta primers. Profiling relied on immunoSEQ multiplex PCR, and the TCRdb table lists in-frame clones only, not all of them. This table has tens of thousands of clones, roughly two thirds appearing once. The study's findings and limits: From TCR beta sequences, most subjects' HLA-A and HLA-B alleles were reportedly predicted accurately.

CDR3 length: 16 amino acids. V lost 3 bases, J lost 6 bases, and 18 bases lay in between. The germline V gene has CDR1 ENHRY and CDR2 SYGVKD. The chain uses TRBV10-3 and TRBJ1-5, with D possibly matching TRBD1 (6 bases). The sequenced sample was PBMCs. The sequence derives from a human donor in good health. CDR3 nucleotide sequence: TGTGCCATCAGTGAACGGGAGGGGGGGCTGGGTCAGCCCCAGCATTTT. Translated: CAISEREGGLGQPQHF.